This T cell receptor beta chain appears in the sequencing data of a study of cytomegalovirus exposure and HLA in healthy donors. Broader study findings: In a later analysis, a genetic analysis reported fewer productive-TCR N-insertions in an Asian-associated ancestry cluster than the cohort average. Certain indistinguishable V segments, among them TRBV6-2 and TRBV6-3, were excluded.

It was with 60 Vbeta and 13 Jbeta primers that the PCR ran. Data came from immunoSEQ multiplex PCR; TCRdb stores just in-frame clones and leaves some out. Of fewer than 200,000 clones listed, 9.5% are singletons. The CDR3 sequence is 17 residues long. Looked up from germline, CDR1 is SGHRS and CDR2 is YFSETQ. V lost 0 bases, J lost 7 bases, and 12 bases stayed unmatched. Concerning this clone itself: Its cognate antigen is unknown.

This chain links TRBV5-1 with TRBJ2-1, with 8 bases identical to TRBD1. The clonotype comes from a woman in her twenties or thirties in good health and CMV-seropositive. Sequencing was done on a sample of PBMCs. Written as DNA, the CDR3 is TGCGCCAGCAGCTTGGTATCAGTGCAGGGGGCACGGAATGAGCAGTTCTTC. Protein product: CASSLVSVQGARNEQFF.